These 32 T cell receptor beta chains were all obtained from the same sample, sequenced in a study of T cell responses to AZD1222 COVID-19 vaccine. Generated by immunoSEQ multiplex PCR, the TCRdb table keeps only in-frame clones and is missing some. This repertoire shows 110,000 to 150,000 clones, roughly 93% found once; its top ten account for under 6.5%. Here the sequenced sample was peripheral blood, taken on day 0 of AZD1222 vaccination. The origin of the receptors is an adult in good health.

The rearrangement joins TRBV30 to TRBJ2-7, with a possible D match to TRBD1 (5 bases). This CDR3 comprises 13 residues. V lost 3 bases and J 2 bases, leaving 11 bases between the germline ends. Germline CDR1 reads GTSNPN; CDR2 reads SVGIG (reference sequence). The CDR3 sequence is CAWRPGITYEQYF. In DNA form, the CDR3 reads TGTGCCTGGAGGCCAGGGATAACCTACGAGCAGTACTTC.

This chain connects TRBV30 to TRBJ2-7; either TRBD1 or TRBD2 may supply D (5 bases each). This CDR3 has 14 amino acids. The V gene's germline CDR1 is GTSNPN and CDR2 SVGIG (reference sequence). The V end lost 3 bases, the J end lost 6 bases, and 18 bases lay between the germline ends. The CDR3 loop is CAWSAQGRGTEQYF. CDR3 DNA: TGTGCCTGGAGCGCCCAGGGAAGAGGGACCGAGCAGTACTTC.

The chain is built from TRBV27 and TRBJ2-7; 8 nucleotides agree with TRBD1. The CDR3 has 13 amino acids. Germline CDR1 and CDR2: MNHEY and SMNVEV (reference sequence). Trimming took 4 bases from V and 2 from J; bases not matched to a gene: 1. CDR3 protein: CASSYRGAYEQYF. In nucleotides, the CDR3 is TGTGCCAGCAGTTACAGGGGGGCCTACGAGCAGTACTTC.

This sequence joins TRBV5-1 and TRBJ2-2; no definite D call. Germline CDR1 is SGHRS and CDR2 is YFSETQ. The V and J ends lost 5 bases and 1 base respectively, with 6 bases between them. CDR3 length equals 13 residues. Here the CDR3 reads CASRSGNTGELFF. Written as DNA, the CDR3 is TGCGCCAGCAGGTCCGGGAACACCGGGGAGCTGTTTTTT. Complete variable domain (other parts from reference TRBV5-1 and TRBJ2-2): KAGVTQTPRYLIKTRGQQVTLSCSPISGHRSVSWYQQTPGQGLQFLFEYFSETQRNKGNFPGRFSGRQFSNSRSEMNVSTLELGDSALYLCASRSGNTGELFFGEGSRLTVL.

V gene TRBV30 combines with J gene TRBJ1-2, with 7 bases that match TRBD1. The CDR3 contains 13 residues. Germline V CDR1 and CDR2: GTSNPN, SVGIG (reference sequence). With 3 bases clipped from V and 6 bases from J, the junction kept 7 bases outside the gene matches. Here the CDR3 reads CAWRGQALHGYTF. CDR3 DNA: TGTGCCTGGAGAGGACAGGCCCTTCATGGCTACACCTTC.

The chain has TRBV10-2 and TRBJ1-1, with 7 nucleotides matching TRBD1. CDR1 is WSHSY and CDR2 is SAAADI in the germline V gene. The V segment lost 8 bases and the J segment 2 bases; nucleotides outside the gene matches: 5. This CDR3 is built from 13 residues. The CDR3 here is CASGQGENTEAFF. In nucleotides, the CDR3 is TGCGCCAGCGGTCAGGGGGAAAACACTGAAGCTTTCTTT.

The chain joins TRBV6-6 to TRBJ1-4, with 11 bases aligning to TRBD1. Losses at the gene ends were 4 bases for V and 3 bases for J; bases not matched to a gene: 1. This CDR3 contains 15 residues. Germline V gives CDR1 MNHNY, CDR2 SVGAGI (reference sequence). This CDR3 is CASSWGQGANEKLFF. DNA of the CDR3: TGTGCCAGCAGTTGGGGACAGGGGGCTAATGAAAAACTGTTTTTT.

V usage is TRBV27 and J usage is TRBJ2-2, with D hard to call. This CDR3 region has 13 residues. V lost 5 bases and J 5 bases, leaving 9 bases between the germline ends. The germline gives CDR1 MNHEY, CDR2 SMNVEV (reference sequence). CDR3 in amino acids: CASSTRVTGELFF. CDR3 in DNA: TGTGCCAGCAGTACCCGGGTAACCGGGGAGCTGTTTTTT.

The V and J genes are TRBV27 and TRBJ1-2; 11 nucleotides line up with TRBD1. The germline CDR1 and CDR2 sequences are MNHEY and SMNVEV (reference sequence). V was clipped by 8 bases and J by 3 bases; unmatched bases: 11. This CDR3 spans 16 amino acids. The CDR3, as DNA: TGTGCCAGCGGCCGACCGGGACAGGGGGACTACTATGGCTACACCTTC. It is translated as CASGRPGQGDYYGYTF.

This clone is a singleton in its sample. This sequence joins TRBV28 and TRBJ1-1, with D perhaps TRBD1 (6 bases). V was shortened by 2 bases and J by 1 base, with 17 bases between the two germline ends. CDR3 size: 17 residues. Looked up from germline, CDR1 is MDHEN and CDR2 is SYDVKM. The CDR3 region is CASSLGGTGTKNTEAFF. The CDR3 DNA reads TGTGCCAGCAGTTTAGGGGGGACCGGGACAAAGAACACTGAAGCTTTCTTT.

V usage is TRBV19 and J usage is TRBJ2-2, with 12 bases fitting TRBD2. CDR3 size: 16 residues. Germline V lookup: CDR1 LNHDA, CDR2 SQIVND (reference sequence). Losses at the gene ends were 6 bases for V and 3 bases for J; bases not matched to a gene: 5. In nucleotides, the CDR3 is TGTGCCAGTAGCCCGACTAGCGGGAGATACACCGGGGAGCTGTTTTTT. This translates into CASSPTSGRYTGELFF.

The CDR3 spells CASSLWRTNEKLFF. Here the CDR3 DNA reads TGTGCCAGCAGTTTATGGCGGACGAATGAAAAACTGTTTTTT. The chain combines TRBV28 with TRBJ1-4; no clear D gene. Trimming pared 0 bases from V and 5 bases from J, leaving 7 bases between. This CDR3 comprises 14 residues. Germline V lookup: CDR1 MDHEN, CDR2 SYDVKM.

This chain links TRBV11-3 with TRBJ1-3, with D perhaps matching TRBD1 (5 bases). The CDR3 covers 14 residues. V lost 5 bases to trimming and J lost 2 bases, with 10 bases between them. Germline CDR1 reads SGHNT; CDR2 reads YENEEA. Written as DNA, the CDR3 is TGTGCCAGCAGCCTCGGGACCCCTGGAAACACCATATATTTT. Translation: CASSLGTPGNTIYF. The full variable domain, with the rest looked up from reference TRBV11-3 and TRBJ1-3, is EAGVVQSPRYKIIEKKQPVAFWCNPISGHNTLYWYLQNLGQGPELLIRYENEEAVDDSQLPKDRFSAERLKGVDSTLKIQPAELGDSAVYLCASSLGTPGNTIYFGEGSWLTVV.

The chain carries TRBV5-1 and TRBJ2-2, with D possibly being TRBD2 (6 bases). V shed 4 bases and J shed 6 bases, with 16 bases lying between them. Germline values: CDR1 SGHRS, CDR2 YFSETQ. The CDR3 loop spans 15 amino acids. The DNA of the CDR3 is TGCGCCAGCAGCGGGTCGTCGTTAGCGGCCGGGGAGCTGTTTTTT. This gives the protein CASSGSSLAAGELFF. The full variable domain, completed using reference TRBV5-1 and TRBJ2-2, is KAGVTQTPRYLIKTRGQQVTLSCSPISGHRSVSWYQQTPGQGLQFLFEYFSETQRNKGNFPGRFSGRQFSNSRSEMNVSTLELGDSALYLCASSGSSLAAGELFFGEGSRLTVL.

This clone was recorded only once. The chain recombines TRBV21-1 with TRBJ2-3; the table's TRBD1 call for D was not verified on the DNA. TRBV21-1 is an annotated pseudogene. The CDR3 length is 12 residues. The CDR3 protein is CASKTITDTQYF. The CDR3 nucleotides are TGTGCCAGCAAGACAATTACAGATACGCAGTATTTT.

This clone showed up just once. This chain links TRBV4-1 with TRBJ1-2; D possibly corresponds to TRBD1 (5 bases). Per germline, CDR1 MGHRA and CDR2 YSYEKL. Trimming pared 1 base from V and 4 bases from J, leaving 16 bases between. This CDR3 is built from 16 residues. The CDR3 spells CASSQGGPAGGYGYTF. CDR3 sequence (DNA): TGCGCCAGCAGCCAAGGAGGACCGGCCGGGGGCTATGGCTACACCTTC.

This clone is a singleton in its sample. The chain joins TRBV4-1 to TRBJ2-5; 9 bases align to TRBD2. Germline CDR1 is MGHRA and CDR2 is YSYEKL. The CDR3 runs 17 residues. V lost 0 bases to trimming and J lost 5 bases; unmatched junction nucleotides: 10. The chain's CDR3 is CASSQDPVVAGVETQYF. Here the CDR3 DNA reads TGCGCCAGCAGCCAAGATCCGGTAGTAGCGGGAGTGGAGACCCAGTACTTC.

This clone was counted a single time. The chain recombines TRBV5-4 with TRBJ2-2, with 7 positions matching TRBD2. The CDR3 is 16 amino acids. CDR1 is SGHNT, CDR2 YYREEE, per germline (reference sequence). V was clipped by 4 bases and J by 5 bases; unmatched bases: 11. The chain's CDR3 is CASSVPRTSGTGELFF. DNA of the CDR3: TGTGCCAGCAGCGTACCTAGGACTAGTGGGACCGGGGAGCTGTTTTTT.

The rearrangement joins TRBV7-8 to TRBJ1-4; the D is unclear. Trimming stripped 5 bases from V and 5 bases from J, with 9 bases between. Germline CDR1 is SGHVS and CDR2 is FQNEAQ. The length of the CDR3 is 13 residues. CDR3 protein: CASSPGHNEKLFF. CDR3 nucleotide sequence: TGTGCCAGCAGCCCCGGGCACAATGAAAAACTGTTTTTT.

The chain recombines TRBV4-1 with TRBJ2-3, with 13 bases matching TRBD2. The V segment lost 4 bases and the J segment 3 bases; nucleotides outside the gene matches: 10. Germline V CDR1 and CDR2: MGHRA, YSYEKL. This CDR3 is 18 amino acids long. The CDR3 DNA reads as TGCGCCAGCAGCCCCGGACTAGCGGGAGAATTTGCAACAGATACGCAGTATTTT. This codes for CASSPGLAGEFATDTQYF.

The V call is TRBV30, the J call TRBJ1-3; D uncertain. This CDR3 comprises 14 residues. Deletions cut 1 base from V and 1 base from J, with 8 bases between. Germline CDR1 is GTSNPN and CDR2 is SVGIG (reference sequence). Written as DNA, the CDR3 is TGTGCCTGGAGTGGGGAGTCATCTGGAAACACCATATATTTT. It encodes CAWSGESSGNTIYF.

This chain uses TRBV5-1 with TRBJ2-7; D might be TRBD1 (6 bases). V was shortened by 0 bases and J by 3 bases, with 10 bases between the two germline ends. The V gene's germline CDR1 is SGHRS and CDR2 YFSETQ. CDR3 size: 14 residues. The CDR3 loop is CASSLVGQRYEQYF. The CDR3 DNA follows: TGCGCCAGCAGCTTGGTAGGACAGCGCTACGAGCAGTACTTC.

CDR3 bases: TGTGCCACCAACCCGGTGGACGGCTCTGGAAACACCATATATTTT. This gives the protein CATNPVDGSGNTIYF. The genes are TRBV24-1 and TRBJ1-3; no definite D call. Germline V gene sequence: CDR1 KGHDR, CDR2 SFDVKD. The CDR3 runs to 15 residues. V was pared by 8 bases and J by 0 bases, with 13 bases between.

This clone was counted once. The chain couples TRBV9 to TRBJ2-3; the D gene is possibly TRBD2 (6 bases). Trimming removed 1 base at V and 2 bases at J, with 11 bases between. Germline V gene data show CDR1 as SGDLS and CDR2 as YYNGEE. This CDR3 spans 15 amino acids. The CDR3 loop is CASSVSGGVTDTQYF. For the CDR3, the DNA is TGTGCCAGCAGCGTATCCGGCGGGGTCACAGATACGCAGTATTTT. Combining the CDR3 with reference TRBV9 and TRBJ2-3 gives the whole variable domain DSGVTQTPKHLITATGQRVTLRCSPRSGDLSVYWYQQSLDQGLQFLIQYYNGEERAKGNILERFSAQQFPDLHSELNLSSLELGDSALYFCASSVSGGVTDTQYFGPGTRLTVL.

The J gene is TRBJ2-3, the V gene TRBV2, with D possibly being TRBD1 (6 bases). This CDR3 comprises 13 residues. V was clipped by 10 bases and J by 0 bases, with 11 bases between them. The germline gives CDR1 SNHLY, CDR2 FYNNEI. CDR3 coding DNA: TGTGCCATCCCGGGACACAGCACAGATACGCAGTATTTT. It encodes CAIPGHSTDTQYF.

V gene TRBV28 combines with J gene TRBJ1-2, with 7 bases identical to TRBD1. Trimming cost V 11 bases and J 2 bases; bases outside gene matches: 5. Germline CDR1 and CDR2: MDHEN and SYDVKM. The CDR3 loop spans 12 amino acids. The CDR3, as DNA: TGTGCCGGCCGGGACAGCAACTATGGCTACACCTTC. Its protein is CAGRDSNYGYTF.

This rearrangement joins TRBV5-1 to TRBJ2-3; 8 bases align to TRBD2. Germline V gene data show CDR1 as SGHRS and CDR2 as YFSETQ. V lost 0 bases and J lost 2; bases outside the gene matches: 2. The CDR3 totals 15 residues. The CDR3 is CASSLVAGITDTQYF. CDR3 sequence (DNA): TGCGCCAGCAGCTTGGTAGCGGGGATCACAGATACGCAGTATTTT. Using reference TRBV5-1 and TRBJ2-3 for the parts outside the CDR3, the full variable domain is KAGVTQTPRYLIKTRGQQVTLSCSPISGHRSVSWYQQTPGQGLQFLFEYFSETQRNKGNFPGRFSGRQFSNSRSEMNVSTLELGDSALYLCASSLVAGITDTQYFGPGTRLTVL.

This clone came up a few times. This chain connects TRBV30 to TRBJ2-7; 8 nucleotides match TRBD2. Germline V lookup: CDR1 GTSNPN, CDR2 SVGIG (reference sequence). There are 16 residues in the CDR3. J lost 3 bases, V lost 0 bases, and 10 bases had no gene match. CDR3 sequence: CAWSVRGLVGDYEQYF. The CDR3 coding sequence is TGTGCCTGGAGTGTAAGGGGACTAGTTGGGGACTACGAGCAGTACTTC.

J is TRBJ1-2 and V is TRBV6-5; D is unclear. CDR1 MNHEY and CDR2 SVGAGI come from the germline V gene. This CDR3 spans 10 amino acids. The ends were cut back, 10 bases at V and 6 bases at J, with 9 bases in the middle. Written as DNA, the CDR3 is TGTGCCACCGAAAAGGATGGCTACACCTTC. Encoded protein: CATEKDGYTF.

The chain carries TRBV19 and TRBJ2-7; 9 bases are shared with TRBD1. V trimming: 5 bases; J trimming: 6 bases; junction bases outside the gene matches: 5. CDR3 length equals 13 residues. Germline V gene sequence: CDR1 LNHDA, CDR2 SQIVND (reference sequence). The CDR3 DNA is TGTGCCAGTAGTTCAAGGGACAGGGTCGAGCAGTACTTC. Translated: CASSSRDRVEQYF.

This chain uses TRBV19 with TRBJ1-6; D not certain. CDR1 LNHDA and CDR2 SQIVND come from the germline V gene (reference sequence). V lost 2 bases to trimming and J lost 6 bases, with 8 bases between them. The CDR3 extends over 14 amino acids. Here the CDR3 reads CASSITWGNSPLHF. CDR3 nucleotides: TGTGCCAGTAGTATAACATGGGGTAATTCACCCCTCCACTTT.

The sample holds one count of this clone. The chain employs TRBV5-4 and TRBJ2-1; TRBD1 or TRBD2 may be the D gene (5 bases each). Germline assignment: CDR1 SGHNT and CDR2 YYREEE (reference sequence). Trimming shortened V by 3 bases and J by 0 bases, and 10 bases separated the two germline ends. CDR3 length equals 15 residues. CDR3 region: CASSWGKSSYNEQFF. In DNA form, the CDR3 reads TGTGCCAGCAGCTGGGGGAAGAGCTCCTACAATGAGCAGTTCTTC.